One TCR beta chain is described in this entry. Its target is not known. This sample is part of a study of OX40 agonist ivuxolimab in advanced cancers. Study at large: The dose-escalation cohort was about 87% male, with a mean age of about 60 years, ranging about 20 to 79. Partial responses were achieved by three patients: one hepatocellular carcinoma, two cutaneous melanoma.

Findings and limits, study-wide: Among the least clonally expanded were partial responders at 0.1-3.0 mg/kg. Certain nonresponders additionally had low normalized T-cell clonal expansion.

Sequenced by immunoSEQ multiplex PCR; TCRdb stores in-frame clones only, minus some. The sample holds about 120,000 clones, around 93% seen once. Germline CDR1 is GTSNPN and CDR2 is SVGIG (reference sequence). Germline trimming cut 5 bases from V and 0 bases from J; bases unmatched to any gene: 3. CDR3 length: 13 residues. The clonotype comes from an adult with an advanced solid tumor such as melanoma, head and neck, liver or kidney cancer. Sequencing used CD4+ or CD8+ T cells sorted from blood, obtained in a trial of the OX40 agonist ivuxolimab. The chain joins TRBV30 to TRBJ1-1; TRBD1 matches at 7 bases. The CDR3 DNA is TGTGCCTGGGAGGGACAGCTGAACACTGAAGCTTTCTTT. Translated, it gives CAWEGQLNTEAFF.